The T cell receptor beta chain described here comes from a study of T-cell reconstitution after alpha-beta-depleted transplantation in children. This sample's TCRbeta library carried unique molecular identifier barcodes. MiXCR was run by TCRdb on the PCR reads, yielding one entry per CDR3 protein. Of about 410,000 distinct CDR3 sequences in the sample, 20% were seen once. The source was PBMCs from the stem cell graft donor, collected from the stem cell graft. This receptor was obtained from a human donor who donated a stem cell graft to a child with acute myeloid leukemia.

The CDR3 loop is CSARDLGLAGWEQYF. The DNA for the CDR3 is TGCAGTGCTAGAGATTTAGGACTAGCGGGTTGGGAGCAGTACTTC. The chain employs TRBV20-1 and TRBJ2-7; TRBD2 matches at 11 bases. V was clipped by 0 bases and J by 7 bases; unmatched bases: 8. Germline V gene sequence: CDR1 DFQATT, CDR2 SNEGSKA (reference sequence). The CDR3 has 15 residues.